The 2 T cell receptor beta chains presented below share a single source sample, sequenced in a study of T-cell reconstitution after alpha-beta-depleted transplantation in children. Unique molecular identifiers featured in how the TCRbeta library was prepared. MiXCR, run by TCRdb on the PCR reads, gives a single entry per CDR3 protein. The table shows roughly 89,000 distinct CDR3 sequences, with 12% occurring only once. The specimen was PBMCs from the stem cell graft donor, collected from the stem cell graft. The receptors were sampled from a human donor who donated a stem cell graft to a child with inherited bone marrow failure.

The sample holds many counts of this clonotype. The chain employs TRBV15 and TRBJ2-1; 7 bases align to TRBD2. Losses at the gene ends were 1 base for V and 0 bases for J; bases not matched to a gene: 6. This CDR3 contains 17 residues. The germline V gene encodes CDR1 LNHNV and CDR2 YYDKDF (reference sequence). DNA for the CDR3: TGTGCCACCAGCAGAGTAGGTAGCGGGCCCTCCTACAATGAGCAGTTCTTC. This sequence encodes CATSRVGSGPSYNEQFF.

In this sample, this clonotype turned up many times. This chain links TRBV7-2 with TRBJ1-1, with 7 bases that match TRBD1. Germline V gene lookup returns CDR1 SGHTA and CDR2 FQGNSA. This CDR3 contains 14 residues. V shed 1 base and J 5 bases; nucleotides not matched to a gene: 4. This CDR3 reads CASSLVARGTEAFF. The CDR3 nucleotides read TGTGCCAGCAGCTTAGTTGCCAGGGGGACTGAAGCTTTCTTT.